This TCR beta chain was found in a study of blood T cells in healthy people across ages. The donors, healthy Caucasians from Russia, were aged about 6 to 95. Next came a second PCR, run for about 7 to 11 cycles, which used a sample-barcoded 5' primer along with a J-beta primer mix. TCRdb redid the calling of the 5' RACE reads with MiXCR, one entry per CDR3 protein. The table records 650,000 to 1,000,000 distinct CDR3 sequences, approximately 35% of them present only once. V shed 5 bases and J 5 bases; nucleotides not matched to a gene: 9. The CDR3 is 15 amino acids. Germline CDR1 reads MDHEN; CDR2 reads SYDVKM.

The sequence came from a man between 18 and 35 years old in good health. The chain has TRBV28 and TRBJ1-2, with TRBD1 matching over 9 bases. The specimen sequenced was blood. CDR3: CASSRDRAGGYGYTF. The CDR3 DNA reads as TGTGCCAGCAGTCGGGACAGGGCCGGGGGGTATGGCTACACCTTC.